One and the same sample provided the 15 T cell receptor beta chains below, sequenced in a study of cytomegalovirus exposure and HLA in healthy donors. Vbeta (60) and Jbeta (13) primers were used in the PCR. Clones were read by immunoSEQ multiplex PCR, and TCRdb kept only the in-frame ones, dropping some. The sample has tens of thousands of clones; more than 70% are singletons. The sample was PBMCs. Every receptor here comes from a man aged 25 to 40 in good health and CMV-seronegative.

The chain has TRBV11-2 and TRBJ2-3; 7 bases are a match to TRBD2. The V gene end was trimmed by 0 bases and the J gene end by 1 base; junction bases not matched to a gene: 1. There are 15 residues in the CDR3. Germline values: CDR1 SGHAT, CDR2 FQNNGV. In nucleotides, the CDR3 is TGTGCCAGCAGCTTAGAGGGGAGGGGCACAGATACGCAGTATTTT. Amino acids: CASSLEGRGTDTQYF.

CDR3 sequence reads: CASSLALLAGGPYEQYF. The CDR3 DNA reads TGTGCCAGCAGCTTAGCCCTACTAGCGGGAGGGCCCTACGAGCAGTACTTC. The gene calls are TRBV7-9 and TRBJ2-5, with TRBD2 identical over 13 bases. The J call is doubtful: the DNA matches TRBJ2-7 better. CDR1 and CDR2 (germline): SEHNR, FQNEAQ (reference sequence). The CDR3 length is 17 residues.

The chain is built from TRBV2 and TRBJ2-7, with 7 bases identical to TRBD1. Germline CDR1 and CDR2: SNHLY and FYNNEI. The CDR3 is 14 amino acids. The ends lost 0 bases at V and 6 bases at J; junction bases unmatched: 5. CDR3: CASSEALRTGEQYF. For the CDR3, the DNA is TGTGCCAGCAGTGAAGCCCTAAGGACAGGCGAGCAGTACTTC.

The chain employs TRBV4-3 and TRBJ2-2, with 9 bases lining up with TRBD1. The germline CDR1 and CDR2 sequences are LGHNA and YSLEER. Unmatched junction bases numbered 6, after V lost 4 bases and J lost 9 bases. The CDR3 covers 14 residues. The CDR3 is CASSRATGGWELFF. In nucleotides, the CDR3 is TGCGCCAGCAGCCGCGCAACAGGGGGCTGGGAGCTGTTTTTT.

The chain carries TRBV19 and TRBJ1-5; TRBD1 is a possible D gene (5 bases). Germline lookup yields CDR1 LNHDA and CDR2 SQIVND (reference sequence). Between the trimmed V and J ends, which lost 7 bases and 3 bases, there was a span of 19 bases. This CDR3 is 16 amino acids long. The CDR3 here is CASTREVGRINQPQHF. The CDR3 DNA reads as TGTGCCAGTACCAGGGAGGTGGGCAGAATCAATCAGCCCCAGCATTTT.

V gene TRBV6-6 combines with J gene TRBJ1-3; TRBD1 aligns across 8 bases. The CDR3 totals 15 residues. Germline V CDR1 and CDR2: MNHNY, SVGAGI (reference sequence). Trimming at V came to 3 bases and at J to 4 bases, leaving 5 bases not matched to a gene. The CDR3 spells CASSYHRGIGNTIYF. DNA for the CDR3: TGTGCCAGCAGTTATCACAGGGGGATCGGAAACACCATATATTTT.

As regards this clone: Within the sample, other DNA sequences also encode this same CDR3. The V and J genes are TRBV5-4 and TRBJ2-3, with 8 bases identical to TRBD2. Germline V CDR1 and CDR2: SGHNT, YYREEE (reference sequence). V was clipped by 0 bases and J by 3 bases; unmatched bases: 3. The CDR3 is made up of 15 amino acids. DNA of the CDR3: TGTGCCAGCAGCTTGGCGGGGGGGCGAACAGATACGCAGTATTTT. Its translation is CASSLAGGRTDTQYF.

The rearrangement uses TRBV7-9 and TRBJ1-4, with TRBD1 matching 11 bases. The CDR3 has 14 amino acids. Germline-derived CDR1 and CDR2 are SEHNR and FQNEAQ (reference sequence). V lost 5 bases, J lost 8 bases, and 4 bases stayed unmatched. In DNA, the CDR3 is TGTGCCAGCAGCCCGGACAGGGGGCTGGAAAAACTGTTTTTT. Its protein is CASSPDRGLEKLFF.

J is TRBJ2-7 and V is TRBV11-2; 7 bases align to TRBD2. Germline-derived CDR1 and CDR2 are SGHAT and FQNNGV. V was pared by 3 bases and J by 0 bases, with 2 bases of the junction left unmatched. This CDR3 contains 14 residues. CDR3 region: CASSFQRDSYEQYF. The DNA of the CDR3 is TGTGCCAGCAGCTTCCAGCGGGACTCCTACGAGCAGTACTTC.

The chain is built from TRBV5-6 and TRBJ1-1; D ambiguous. V was trimmed by 4 bases and J by 5 bases, leaving 15 bases between them. The germline gives CDR1 SGHDT, CDR2 YYEEEE. CDR3 length: 14 amino acids. CDR3 bases: TGTGCCAGCAGCCCGTACACGGGGAGGACTGAAGCTTTCTTT. This codes for CASSPYTGRTEAFF. The full variable domain, in which reference TRBV5-6 and TRBJ1-1 provide the parts outside the CDR3, is DAGVTQSPTHLIKTRGQQVTLRCSPKSGHDTVSWYQQALGQGPQFIFQYYEEEERQRGNFPDRFSGHQFPNYSSELNVNALLLGDSALYLCASSPYTGRTEAFFGQGTRLTVV.

The chain couples TRBV10-3 to TRBJ2-3, with 12 bases matching TRBD2. Trimming cost V 3 bases and J 3 bases; bases outside gene matches: 1. Germline CDR1 reads ENHRY; CDR2 reads SYGVKD. This CDR3 region has 15 residues. CDR3 bases: TGTGCCATCAGTGAACTAGCGGGAGGAACAGATACGCAGTATTTT. This codes for CAISELAGGTDTQYF.

The chain combines TRBV6-6 with TRBJ2-1, with 8 positions matching TRBD2. V shed 6 bases and J 0 bases; nucleotides not matched to a gene: 4. Germline CDR1 is MNHNY and CDR2 is SVGAGI (reference sequence). This CDR3 has 15 amino acids. In nucleotides, the CDR3 is TGTGCCAGCAGCCCCCGGGGGGGCTCCTACAATGAGCAGTTCTTC. Its translation: CASSPRGGSYNEQFF.

The J gene is TRBJ2-3, the V gene TRBV9, with 11 nucleotides matching TRBD2. CDR1 and CDR2 from the germline V gene are SGDLS and YYNGEE. The CDR3 covers 18 residues. Trimming took 2 bases from V and 2 from J; bases not matched to a gene: 10. CDR3 DNA: TGTGCCAGCAGCGTGTGGGGGGGACTAGCGGCACCCACAGATACGCAGTATTTT. Its protein is CASSVWGGLAAPTDTQYF.

J is TRBJ1-2 and V is TRBV4-2; D ambiguous. Germline loops: CDR1 LGHNA, CDR2 YNFKEQ. The CDR3 loop spans 11 amino acids. V shed 3 bases and J shed 8 bases, with 7 bases lying between them. Written as DNA, the CDR3 is TGTGCCAGCAGCCATCTCGAGGGCTACACCTTC. As protein: CASSHLEGYTF.

The rearrangement links TRBV14 to TRBJ2-5; possible D gene TRBD1, 6 bases. Germline CDR1 is SGHDN and CDR2 is FVKESK. V lost 3 bases, J lost 1 base, and 12 bases lay in between. The CDR3 is 15 residues long. CDR3 amino acids: CASSQATGSQETQYF. The DNA of the CDR3 is TGTGCCAGCAGCCAGGCTACAGGGTCCCAAGAGACCCAGTACTTC.